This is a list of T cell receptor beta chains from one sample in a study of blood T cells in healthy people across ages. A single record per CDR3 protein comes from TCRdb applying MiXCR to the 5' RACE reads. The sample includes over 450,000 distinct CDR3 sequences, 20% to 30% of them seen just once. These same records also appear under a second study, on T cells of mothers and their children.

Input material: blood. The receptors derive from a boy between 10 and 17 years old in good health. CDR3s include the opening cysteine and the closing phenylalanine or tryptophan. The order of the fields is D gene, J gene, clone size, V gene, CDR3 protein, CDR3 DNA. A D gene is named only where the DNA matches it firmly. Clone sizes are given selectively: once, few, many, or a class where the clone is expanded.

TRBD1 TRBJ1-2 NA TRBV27 CASSYRGANYGYTF TGTGCCAGCAGTTACAGGGGTGCTAACTATGGCTACACCTTC
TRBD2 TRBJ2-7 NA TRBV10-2 CATQAGGYEQYF TGCGCCACGCAAGCGGGAGGCTACGAGCAGTACTTC
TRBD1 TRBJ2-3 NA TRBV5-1 CASSWTGGVGTDTQYF TGCGCCAGCAGCTGGACAGGGGGAGTAGGCACAGATACGCAGTATTTT
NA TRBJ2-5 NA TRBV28 CASSLQPIPQETQYF TGTGCCAGCAGTTTACAGCCAATACCACAAGAGACCCAGTACTTC
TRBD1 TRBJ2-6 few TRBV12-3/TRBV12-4 CASRRDRASSGANVLTF TGTGCCAGCAGGCGGGACAGGGCTAGCTCTGGGGCCAACGTCCTGACTTTC
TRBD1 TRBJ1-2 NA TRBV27 CASSPTGTGGSGYTF TGTGCCAGCAGTCCAACCGGGACAGGGGGCTCTGGCTACACCTTC
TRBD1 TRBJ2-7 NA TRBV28 CASKEGTGGSEQYF TGTGCCAGCAAGGAAGGGACAGGGGGCTCCGAGCAGTACTTC
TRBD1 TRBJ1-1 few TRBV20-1 CSARDQGQGAEAFF TGCAGTGCTAGAGATCAGGGACAGGGGGCTGAAGCTTTCTTT
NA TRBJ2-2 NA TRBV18 CASSGLPGATGELFF TGTGCCAGCTCAGGACTACCCGGAGCCACCGGGGAGCTGTTTTTT
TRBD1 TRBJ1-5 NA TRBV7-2 CASSPRQGYQPQHF TGTGCCAGCAGCCCCCGACAGGGCTATCAGCCCCAGCATTTT
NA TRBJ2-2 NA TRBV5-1 CASSLVQSNTGELFF TGCGCCAGCAGCTTGGTCCAGTCGAACACCGGGGAGCTGTTTTTT
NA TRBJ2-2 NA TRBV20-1 CCARPGPANTGELFF TGCTGTGCTAGACCCGGGCCCGCGAACACCGGGGAGCTGTTTTTT
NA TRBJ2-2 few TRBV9 CASSVTQFELGELFF TGTGCCAGCAGCGTAACCCAATTCGAGCTCGGGGAGCTGTTTTTT
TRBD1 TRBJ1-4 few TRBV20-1 CSARGQGASNEKLFF TGCAGTGCTAGAGGACAGGGGGCTAGTAATGAAAAACTGTTTTTT
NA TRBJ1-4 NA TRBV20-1 CSARIRRVNEKLFF TGCAGTGCTAGAATCCGCAGGGTTAATGAAAAACTGTTTTTT
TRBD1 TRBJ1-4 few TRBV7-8 CASSLDLWDSSNEKLFF TGTGCCAGCAGCTTAGATCTATGGGACAGCTCTAATGAAAAGCTGTTTTTT
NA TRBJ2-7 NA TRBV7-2 CASSPGTPEQYF TGTGCCAGCAGCCCTGGGACACCCGAGCAGTACTTC
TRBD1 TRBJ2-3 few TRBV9 CASSYIAGTGAGDTQYF TGTGCCAGCAGCTACATAGCCGGGACAGGGGCTGGAGATACGCAGTATTTT
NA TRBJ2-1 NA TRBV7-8 CASSSDPTGWEINEQFF TGTGCCAGCAGCTCGGACCCTACAGGGTGGGAGATCAATGAGCAGTTCTTC
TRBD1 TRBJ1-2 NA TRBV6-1 CASSEVSRSGTGPRYGYTF TGTGCCAGCAGTGAAGTTAGTCGGTCGGGGACAGGGCCCCGCTATGGCTACACCTTC
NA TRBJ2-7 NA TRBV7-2 CASSLVRPYEQYF TGTGCCAGCAGCTTAGTAAGGCCCTACGAGCAGTACTTC
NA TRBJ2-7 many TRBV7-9 CASSFQGEQYF TGTGCCAGCAGCTTCCAGGGCGAGCAGTACTTC
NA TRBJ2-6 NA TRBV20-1 CSARLGVFPSSGANVLTF TGCAGTGCTAGACTCGGCGTGTTCCCGAGTTCTGGGGCCAACGTCCTGACTTTC
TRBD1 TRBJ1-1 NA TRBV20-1 CSATSTGANTEAFF TGCAGTGCTACCTCGACAGGGGCTAACACTGAAGCTTTCTTT